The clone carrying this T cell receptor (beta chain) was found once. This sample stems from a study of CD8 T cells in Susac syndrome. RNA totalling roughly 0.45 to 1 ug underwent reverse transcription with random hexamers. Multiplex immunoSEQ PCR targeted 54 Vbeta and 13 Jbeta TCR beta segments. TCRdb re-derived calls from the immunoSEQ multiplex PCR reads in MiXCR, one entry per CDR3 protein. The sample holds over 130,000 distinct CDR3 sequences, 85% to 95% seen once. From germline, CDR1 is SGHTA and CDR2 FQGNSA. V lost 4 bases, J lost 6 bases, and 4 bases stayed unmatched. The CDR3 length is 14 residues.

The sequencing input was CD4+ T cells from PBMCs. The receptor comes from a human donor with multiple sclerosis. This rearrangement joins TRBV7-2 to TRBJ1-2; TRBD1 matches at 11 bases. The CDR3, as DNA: TGTGCCAGCAGCTCCGGACAGGGGGCGCATGGCTACACCTTC. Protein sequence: CASSSGQGAHGYTF.